This TCR beta chain was identified in a study of blood T cell repertoires in COVID-19. Turning to the study itself: The samples span acute and convalescent COVID-19 from the United States, Italy and Spain. PBMCs, B-cell-depleted T cells, or T cells were the source of the cDNA or gDNA that made up the material.

Germline V lookup: CDR1 SGDLS, CDR2 YYNGEE. The germline V and J ends were trimmed by 1 base and 5 bases, with 15 bases remaining between them. The CDR3 contains 15 residues. In the original analysis: Reference gene primer amplification gave nucleated cell count estimates. Sequenced by immunoSEQ multiplex PCR; TCRdb stores in-frame clones only, minus some. That table supplies the V and J calls and clone size; D and trimming were determined from the DNA. Of about 220,000 clones in the sample, 75% to 85% are singletons; the top ten hold around 2%. The chain carries TRBV9 and TRBJ1-2; maybe TRBD1 (6 bases). The sample was peripheral blood. This TCR came from a man between 40 and 49 years old who had recovered from COVID-19. The chain's CDR3 is CASSVRPGENYGYTF. The CDR3 DNA reads TGTGCCAGCAGCGTACGTCCAGGGGAAAATTATGGCTACACCTTC.